Sequencing of this TCR beta chain was carried out in a study of identical twins. Template switching supplied a universal primer site; unique molecular identifiers were carried on the cDNA. Each CDR3 protein is one row after TCRdb ran MiXCR on the 5' RACE reads. This sample has about 890,000 distinct CDR3 sequences, with roughly 12% found just once. Everyone who donated was a healthy Caucasian. The data also belong to a second study, concerning yellow fever vaccine responses in identical twins. That paper states: Twins reportedly showed a vaccine T cell response that seemed partly convergent and partly personalized.

This TCR was recovered from a woman younger than 30 in good health. Source material: PBMCs.

CDR3 in DNA: TGTGCCAGCAGCAACCGGGACATTGATGAAAAACTGTTTTTT. Its translation: CASSNRDIDEKLFF. This chain joins TRBV9 and TRBJ1-4, with D perhaps matching TRBD1 (6 bases). The ends were cut back, 4 bases at V and 6 bases at J, with 13 bases in the middle. The CDR3 loop spans 14 amino acids. CDR1 and CDR2 from the germline V gene are SGDLS and YYNGEE.